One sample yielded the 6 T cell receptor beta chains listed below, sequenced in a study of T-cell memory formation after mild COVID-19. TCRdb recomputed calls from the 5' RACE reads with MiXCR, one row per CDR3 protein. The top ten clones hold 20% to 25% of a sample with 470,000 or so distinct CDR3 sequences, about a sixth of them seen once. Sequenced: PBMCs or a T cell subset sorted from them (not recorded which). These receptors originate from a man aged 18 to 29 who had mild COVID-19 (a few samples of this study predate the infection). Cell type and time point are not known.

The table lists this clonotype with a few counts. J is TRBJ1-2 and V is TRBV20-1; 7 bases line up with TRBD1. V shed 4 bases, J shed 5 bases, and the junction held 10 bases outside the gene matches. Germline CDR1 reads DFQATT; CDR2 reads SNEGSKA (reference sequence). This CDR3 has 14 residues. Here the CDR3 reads CSAKESRRGYGYTF. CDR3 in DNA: TGCAGTGCTAAAGAGTCTCGCAGGGGGTATGGCTACACCTTC.

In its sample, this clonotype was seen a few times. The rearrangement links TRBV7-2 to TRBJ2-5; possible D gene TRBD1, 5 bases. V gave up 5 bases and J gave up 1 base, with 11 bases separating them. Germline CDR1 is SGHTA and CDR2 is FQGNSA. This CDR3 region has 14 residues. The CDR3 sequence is CASSPGMIQETQYF. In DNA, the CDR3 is TGTGCCAGCAGCCCAGGGATGATCCAAGAGACCCAGTACTTC.

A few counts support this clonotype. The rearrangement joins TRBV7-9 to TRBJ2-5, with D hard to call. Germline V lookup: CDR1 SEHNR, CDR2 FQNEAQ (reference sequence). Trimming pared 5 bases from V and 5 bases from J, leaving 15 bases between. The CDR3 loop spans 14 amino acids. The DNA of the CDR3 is TGTGCCAGCAGCCAGAATCCCCTGGGGGAGACCCAGTACTTC. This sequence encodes CASSQNPLGETQYF.

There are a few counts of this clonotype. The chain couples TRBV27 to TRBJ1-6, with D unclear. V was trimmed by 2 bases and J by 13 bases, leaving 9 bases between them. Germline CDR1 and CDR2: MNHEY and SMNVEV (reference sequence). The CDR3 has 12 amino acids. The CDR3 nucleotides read TGTGCCAGCAGTTTAGGAGGGCGGCCCCTCCACTTT. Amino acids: CASSLGGRPLHF.

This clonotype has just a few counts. This chain's CDR3 is CSAGQGEAFF. In nucleotides, the CDR3 is TGCAGTGCTGGACAGGGTGAAGCTTTCTTT. The chain carries TRBV20-1 and TRBJ1-1; 8 positions agree with TRBD1. J gave up 7 bases and V 5 bases, and 0 bases lay outside the gene matches. This CDR3 has 10 amino acids. CDR1 and CDR2 from the germline V gene are DFQATT and SNEGSKA (reference sequence).

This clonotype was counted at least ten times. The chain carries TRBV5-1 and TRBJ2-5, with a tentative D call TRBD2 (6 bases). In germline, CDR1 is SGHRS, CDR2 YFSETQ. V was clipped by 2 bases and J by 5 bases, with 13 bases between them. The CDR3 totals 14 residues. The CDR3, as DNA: TGCGCCAGCAGCTTTAGCGGTGGCGGTGAGACCCAGTACTTC. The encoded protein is CASSFSGGGETQYF. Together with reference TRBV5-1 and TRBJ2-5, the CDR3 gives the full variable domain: KAGVTQTPRYLIKTRGQQVTLSCSPISGHRSVSWYQQTPGQGLQFLFEYFSETQRNKGNFPGRFSGRQFSNSRSEMNVSTLELGDSALYLCASSFSGGGETQYFGPGTRLLVL.